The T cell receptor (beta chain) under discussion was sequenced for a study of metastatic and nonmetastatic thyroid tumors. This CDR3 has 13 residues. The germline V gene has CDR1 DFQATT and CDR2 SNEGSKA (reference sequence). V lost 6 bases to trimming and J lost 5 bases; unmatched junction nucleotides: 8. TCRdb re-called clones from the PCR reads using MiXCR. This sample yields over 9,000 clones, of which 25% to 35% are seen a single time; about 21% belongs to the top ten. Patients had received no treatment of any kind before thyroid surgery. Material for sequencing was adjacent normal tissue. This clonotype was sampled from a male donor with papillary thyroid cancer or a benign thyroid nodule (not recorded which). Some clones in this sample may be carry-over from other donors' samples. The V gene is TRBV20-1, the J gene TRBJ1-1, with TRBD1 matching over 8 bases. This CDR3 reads CSAPGQGETEAFF. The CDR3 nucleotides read TGCAGTGCCCCAGGACAGGGTGAGACTGAAGCTTTCTTT.